This T cell receptor beta chain was documented in a study of CD8 T cells in ankylosing spondylitis. About this clonotype itself: The antigen remains undetermined.

Each CDR3 protein is one row after TCRdb ran MiXCR on the 5' RACE reads. The sample lists around 430,000 distinct CDR3 sequences, roughly a sixth seen once, with just over 1% in the top ten. Notes on the study in general: The study identified a TCR beta motif of roughly eight highly homologous variants that appeared characteristic of ankylosing spondylitis blood.

Per germline, CDR1 MNHNS and CDR2 SASEGT. Trimming removed 7 bases from V and 4 bases from J; junction bases left unmatched: 9. The CDR3 extends over 15 amino acids. Sequencing was carried out using blood, either unsorted or a sorted T cell fraction (not recorded which). V is TRBV6-1 and J is TRBJ2-7; TRBD1 matches 11 bases. The receptor was isolated from a male donor with ankylosing spondylitis. The CDR3 DNA is TGTGCCAGCATCCCGGGACAGGGGGTCTCTTACGAGCAGTACTTC. As protein: CASIPGQGVSYEQYF.